The TCR beta chain under discussion was sequenced for a study of blood T cell repertoires in COVID-19. For the study at large: There were acute and convalescent COVID-19 samples, and they came from the United States, Italy and Spain.

The trim removed 4 bases at V and 6 bases at J, leaving 8 bases unmatched. Per the germline V gene, CDR1 is SQVTM and CDR2 is ANQGSEA. The CDR3 totals 15 residues. Assay used: immunoSEQ multiplex PCR; TCRdb lists only in-frame clones, some missing. The sample holds about 150,000 clones, roughly 84% seen once. The J gene is TRBJ1-4, the V gene TRBV29-1; TRBD1 aligns across 10 bases. The clonotype comes from a woman between 50 and 59 years old in a cohort sampled during active or convalescent COVID-19. Specimen: peripheral blood. The CDR3 DNA follows: TGCAGCGTTGTGGGGACAGGGGATTTTTATGAAAAACTGTTTTTT. This translates into CSVVGTGDFYEKLFF.